These T cell receptor beta chains were read from a single sample in a study of CD8 T cells in Susac syndrome. TCRdb called the immunoSEQ multiplex PCR reads again in MiXCR, with one record for every CDR3 protein. This sample has 150,000 to 160,000 distinct CDR3 sequences, with roughly 95% found just once. Sequencing was done on a sample of CD4+ T cells from PBMCs. These receptors originate from a human donor with Susac syndrome. Each CDR3 is given with its conserved first and last residue. The D gene is left open where the match is weak. Not all rows give a size; the values are once, few, many and, for expanded clones, a class.

d_call,clone_size,j_call,v_call,cdr3_nt,cdr3_aa
NA,once,TRBJ1-1,TRBV12-3/TRBV12-4,TGTGCCAGCACCGCCCCCTCCGGGAGGTCGACTGAAGCTTTCTTT,CASTAPSGRSTEAFF
TRBD1,NA,TRBJ1-2,TRBV7-9,TGTGCCAGCAGCTGGACAGGGGGAAGTGGTGGCTACACCTTC,CASSWTGGSGGYTF
NA,NA,TRBJ2-7,TRBV29-1,TGCAGCGTTCGCAGGGCCCACGAGCAGTACTTC,CSVRRAHEQYF
TRBD2,once,TRBJ2-7,TRBV4-1,TGCGCCAGCAGCCAAATGGCCTCCGGGACTACGTCTTCCTACGAGCAGTACTTC,CASSQMASGTTSSYEQYF
TRBD2,NA,TRBJ2-1,TRBV4-3,TGCGCCAGCAGCCAAGAAGTTAGCGGGGGCCTAGGTGAGCAGTTCTTC,CASSQEVSGGLGEQFF
NA,NA,TRBJ2-3,TRBV6-6,TGTGCCAGCAGTTACGGGGGGGGCATAGATACGCAGTATTTT,CASSYGGGIDTQYF
NA,NA,TRBJ2-7,TRBV28,TGTGCCAGCAGTGCGGACAGTTCCTACGAGCAGTACTTC,CASSADSSYEQYF
TRBD1,NA,TRBJ1-5,TRBV12-3/TRBV12-4,TGTGCCAGCAGTCCGCGACAGGGGGCAGGCAGCAATCAGCCCCAGCATTTT,CASSPRQGAGSNQPQHF
NA,once,TRBJ2-7,TRBV3-1,TGTGCCAGCAGCCTCTACTACGAGCAGTACTTC,CASSLYYEQYF
NA,NA,TRBJ2-7,TRBV23-1,TGCGCCAGCTCACCGGGACCCCACGTTCGCGAGCAGTACTTC,CASSPGPHVREQYF
TRBD2,NA,TRBJ2-1,TRBV20-1,TGCAGTGCCGGCACTAGCGGGGGAAGCTCCTACAATGAGCAGTTCTTC,CSAGTSGGSSYNEQFF
NA,NA,TRBJ2-1,TRBV29-1,TGCAGCGTGAGGGACCGGAGCTCCTACAATGAGCAGTTCTTC,CSVRDRSSYNEQFF
TRBD2,NA,TRBJ2-5,TRBV4-1,TGCGCCAGCAGCCAAGAGGCCGGGACTAGCGAGGCAGTAGCGGAGACCCAGTACTTC,CASSQEAGTSEAVAETQYF
NA,NA,TRBJ2-2,TRBV11-2,TGTGCCAGCAGCTTAGTCCGCTTATTAACCGGGGAGCTGTTTTTT,CASSLVRLLTGELFF
NA,NA,TRBJ2-7,TRBV12-3/TRBV12-4,TGTGCCAGCAGTTTCGGCGGGGGCGGGTACGAGCAGTACTTC,CASSFGGGGYEQYF
TRBD1,NA,TRBJ2-4,TRBV12-3/TRBV12-4,TGTGCCAGCAGCCAGGGGGCGGACATTCAGTACTTC,CASSQGADIQYF
NA,NA,TRBJ2-2,TRBV5-1,TGCGCCAGCAGCGGAGTCGCGGGGATGACCGGGGAGCTGTTTTTT,CASSGVAGMTGELFF
TRBD1,once,TRBJ2-7,TRBV10-3,TGTGCCATCAGTGGGGACAGGGGCTTCTACGAGCAGTACTTC,CAISGDRGFYEQYF
TRBD2,NA,TRBJ2-3,TRBV6-5,TGTGCCAGCCTGGGCGGGGGTACGCAGTATTTT,CASLGGGTQYF
TRBD1,NA,TRBJ1-2,TRBV20-1,TGCAGTGCTAGAGAAGGACAGGGGGCTTCCTATGGCTACACCTTC,CSAREGQGASYGYTF
TRBD1,few,TRBJ1-6,TRBV11-1,TGTGCCAGCAGCTTACCGGGACAGTATTCACCCCTCCACTTT,CASSLPGQYSPLHF
NA,NA,TRBJ2-7,TRBV3-1,TGTGCCAGCAGCCATCGTGGGGGCGGGGAGCAGTACTTC,CASSHRGGGEQYF
NA,NA,TRBJ1-2,TRBV20-1,TGCAGTGCCCACCCAGGGACCTATGGCTACACCTTC,CSAHPGTYGYTF
NA,NA,TRBJ2-7,TRBV5-6,TGTGCCAGCAGCGCCGCAGGGGCGCGAGGGAACGAGCAGTACTTC,CASSAAGARGNEQYF
NA,NA,TRBJ2-1,TRBV10-3,TGTGCCATCAGACCGGGACCGGCGAATGAGCAGTTCTTC,CAIRPGPANEQFF
NA,NA,TRBJ2-5,TRBV6-2/TRBV6-3,TGTGCCAGCAGTTACGTCGGCCAAGAGACCCAGTACTTC,CASSYVGQETQYF
NA,NA,TRBJ2-3,TRBV6-2/TRBV6-3,TGTGCCAGCAGCTCCCGACTCGTAGGGGATACGCAGTATTTT,CASSSRLVGDTQYF
NA,NA,TRBJ2-4,TRBV23-1,TGCGCCAGCAGCTCAGGACAGCTTACCAAAAACATTCAGTACTTC,CASSSGQLTKNIQYF
NA,NA,TRBJ2-1,TRBV12-5,TGTGCTAGTGGTTTCCTCGACTCCGGAGAGCAGTTCTTC,CASGFLDSGEQFF
NA,NA,TRBJ2-1,TRBV20-1,TGCAGTGCTAGCGGCGATAGCTCCTACAATGAGCAGTTCTTC,CSASGDSSYNEQFF
NA,NA,TRBJ2-5,TRBV29-1,TGCAGCGTTGGACGGAGCGGCGAGACCCAGTACTTC,CSVGRSGETQYF
NA,NA,TRBJ2-5,TRBV5-8,TGTGCCAGCAGCTTGGGGCCGGCGCAAGAGACCCAGTACTTC,CASSLGPAQETQYF
TRBD2,NA,TRBJ2-3,TRBV5-1,TGCGCCAGCAGCCCCGACCCTAGCGGCGGCACAGATACGCAGTATTTT,CASSPDPSGGTDTQYF
NA,NA,TRBJ1-1,TRBV20-1,TGCAGTGCTGTTGCTACAGGGAGTAGAGCAGCTGAAGCTTTCTTT,CSAVATGSRAAEAFF
NA,NA,TRBJ1-4,TRBV7-2,TGTGCCAGCAGCTTCGCAGTACAAGGGGGTGAAAAACTGTTTTTT,CASSFAVQGGEKLFF
TRBD1,NA,TRBJ1-1,TRBV20-1,TGCAGTGCTCTCCGAGAACAGGGGCCCGAAGCTTTCTTT,CSALREQGPEAFF
NA,NA,TRBJ2-5,TRBV27,TGTGCCAGCAGTCCTCATCTAGACACAACCCAAGAGACCCAGTACTTC,CASSPHLDTTQETQYF
TRBD2,NA,TRBJ2-1,TRBV5-1,TGCGCCAGCAGCTCACTAGCGCCAAGTGAGCAGTTCTTC,CASSSLAPSEQFF
NA,few,TRBJ2-5,TRBV9,TGTGCCAGCAGCCCACTTGCGGCGGACGGGACCCAGTACTTC,CASSPLAADGTQYF
NA,NA,TRBJ2-3,TRBV7-2,TGTGCCAGCAGCTTAGCGCTGCCGGATACGCAGTATTTT,CASSLALPDTQYF
NA,NA,TRBJ1-2,TRBV25-1,TGTGCCAGCAGTGAACCGGGGCCGATGGGCTACACCTTC,CASSEPGPMGYTF
TRBD2,NA,TRBJ2-1,TRBV14,TGTGCCAGCAGCCGAGGGACTAGCCTCTACAATGAGCAGTTCTTC,CASSRGTSLYNEQFF
NA,NA,TRBJ2-6,TRBV18,TGTGCCAGCTCACCCTTCGACTCCTCTGGGGCCAACGTCCTGACTTTC,CASSPFDSSGANVLTF
NA,NA,TRBJ2-1,TRBV6-2/TRBV6-3,TGTGCCAGCAGCCCCTACAATGAGCAGTTCTTC,CASSPYNEQFF